This TCR beta chain came from a study of OX40 agonist ivuxolimab in advanced cancers. Whole-study context: Administration of intravenous ivuxolimab to patients occurred every 2 weeks at 0.01 to 10 mg/kg. Broader study findings: Expanded clones were, on average, more numerous in CD8+ T cells than in CD4+.

Using immunoSEQ multiplex PCR, the repertoire was profiled, and TCRdb retains in-frame clones only, with some absent. The table records some 40,000 clones, 80% to 90% of them present only once. Concerning this clone itself: What it binds is not known.

Per the germline V gene, CDR1 is SGHDT and CDR2 is YYEEEE. Trimming shortened V by 4 bases and J by 11 bases, and 12 bases separated the two germline ends. This CDR3 region has 11 residues. This TCR was recovered from an adult with an advanced solid tumor such as melanoma, head and neck, liver or kidney cancer. Sequencing was performed on CD4+ or CD8+ T cells sorted from blood, taken in a trial of the OX40 agonist ivuxolimab. This chain joins TRBV5-6 and TRBJ1-1; D might be TRBD1 (5 bases). CDR3 sequence reads: CASSNGTRAFF. CDR3 sequence (DNA): TGTGCCAGCAGCAACGGGACGAGGGCTTTCTTT.